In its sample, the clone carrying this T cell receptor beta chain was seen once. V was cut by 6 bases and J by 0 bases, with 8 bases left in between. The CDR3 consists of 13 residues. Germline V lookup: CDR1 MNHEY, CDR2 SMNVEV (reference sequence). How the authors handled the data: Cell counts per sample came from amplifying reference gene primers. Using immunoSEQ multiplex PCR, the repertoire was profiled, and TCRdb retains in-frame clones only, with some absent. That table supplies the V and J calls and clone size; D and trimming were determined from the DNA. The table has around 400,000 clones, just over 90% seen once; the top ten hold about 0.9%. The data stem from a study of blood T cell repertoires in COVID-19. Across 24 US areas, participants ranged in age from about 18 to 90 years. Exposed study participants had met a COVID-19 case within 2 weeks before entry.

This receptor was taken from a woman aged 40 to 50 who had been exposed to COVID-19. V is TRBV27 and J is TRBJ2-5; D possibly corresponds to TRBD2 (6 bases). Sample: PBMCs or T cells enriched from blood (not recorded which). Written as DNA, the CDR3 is TGTGCCAGCAGAAGGGACTACCAAGAGACCCAGTACTTC. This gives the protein CASRRDYQETQYF.